Following are 13 T cell receptor beta chains from one sample sequenced in a study of blood T cell repertoires in COVID-19. Measured with immunoSEQ multiplex PCR; TCRdb has only the in-frame clones, and not every one. The sample lists some 160,000 clones, around 81% occurring once. Sequenced input: peripheral blood. The receptors shown here come from a woman in her fifties or sixties with acute or convalescent COVID-19.

This chain connects TRBV9 to TRBJ1-1; D gene ambiguous. There are 14 residues in the CDR3. V dropped 5 bases and J dropped 1 base, with 12 bases sitting between them. From germline, CDR1 is SGDLS and CDR2 YYNGEE. Written as DNA, the CDR3 is TGTGCCAGCAGTGCCGACAACCCGAACACTGAAGCTTTCTTT. Its protein product is CASSADNPNTEAFF.

The V gene is TRBV6-5, the J gene TRBJ1-1; D might be TRBD1 (5 bases). The CDR3 has 15 amino acids. From germline, CDR1 is MNHEY and CDR2 SVGAGI. V lost 9 bases to trimming and J lost 3 bases, with 20 bases between them. This CDR3 reads CASLSVGTGDTEAFF. For the CDR3, the DNA is TGTGCCAGTCTCTCGGTCGGGACGGGGGACACTGAAGCTTTCTTT.

This clone was seen repeatedly, ten times or more. The V gene is TRBV30, the J gene TRBJ1-2; D might be TRBD1 (6 bases). V was trimmed by 3 bases and J by 8 bases, leaving 22 bases between them. The CDR3 has 15 residues. The germline V gene has CDR1 GTSNPN and CDR2 SVGIG (reference sequence). CDR3 in DNA: TGTGCCTGGAGGAGTAGGCCTCAGGGGCGGAGGGGCTACACCTTC. Protein sequence: CAWRSRPQGRRGYTF.

V and J are TRBV4-3 and TRBJ2-1; no reliable D call. Germline V lookup: CDR1 LGHNA, CDR2 YSLEER. V was shortened by 4 bases and J by 9 bases, with 13 bases between the two germline ends. The CDR3 totals 13 residues. This CDR3 reads CASSPASRLEQFF. The CDR3 nucleotides read TGCGCCAGCAGCCCCGCCTCCCGACTTGAGCAGTTCTTC.

This chain connects TRBV7-2 to TRBJ1-2; D is ambiguous. Germline values: CDR1 SGHTA, CDR2 FQGNSA. This CDR3 is built from 16 residues. The V end lost 6 bases, the J end lost 1 base, and 18 bases lay between the germline ends. The CDR3 loop reads CASRRSLGSLNYGYTF. CDR3 coding DNA: TGTGCCAGCAGACGATCCCTAGGCAGCCTTAACTATGGCTACACCTTC.

This clone has just a few counts. The chain recombines TRBV4-3 with TRBJ1-1, with TRBD1 matching over 7 bases. V lost 1 base to trimming and J lost 3 bases; unmatched junction nucleotides: 8. The CDR3 consists of 16 residues. Germline loops: CDR1 LGHNA, CDR2 YSLEER. CDR3 region: CASSQGSPQGYTEAFF. DNA of the CDR3: TGCGCCAGCAGCCAAGGGTCCCCACAGGGGTACACTGAAGCTTTCTTT.

The chain recombines TRBV9 with TRBJ1-3, with TRBD1 identical over 8 bases. Trimming cost V 4 bases and J 0 bases; bases outside gene matches: 12. CDR1 and CDR2 from the germline V gene are SGDLS and YYNGEE. This CDR3 spans 18 amino acids. The CDR3 sequence: CASSPSPGTGSSGNTIYF. In DNA form, the CDR3 reads TGTGCCAGCAGCCCCAGTCCCGGGACAGGCTCCTCTGGAAACACCATATATTTT.

V gene TRBV9 combines with J gene TRBJ2-5, with 7 positions matching TRBD2. The CDR3 is made up of 14 amino acids. Germline V gene sequence: CDR1 SGDLS, CDR2 YYNGEE. The junction had 5 bases not matched to a gene; V was cut back by 4 bases and J by 2 bases. The CDR3 DNA reads as TGTGCCAGCAGCTTCCCGGGACTACAAGAGACCCAGTACTTC. Protein product: CASSFPGLQETQYF. The variable domain in full, with the rest retrieved from reference TRBV9 and TRBJ2-5, is DSGVTQTPKHLITATGQRVTLRCSPRSGDLSVYWYQQSLDQGLQFLIQYYNGEERAKGNILERFSAQQFPDLHSELNLSSLELGDSALYFCASSFPGLQETQYFGPGTRLLVL.

The chain has TRBV7-3 and TRBJ1-2; a weak D match, TRBD1 (6 bases). Deletions cut 6 bases from V and 10 bases from J, with 18 bases between. Germline values: CDR1 SGHTA, CDR2 FQGTGA. The CDR3 has 13 residues. CDR3 residues: CASSTGTPAVYTF. The CDR3 nucleotides read TGTGCCAGCAGTACAGGGACGCCGGCAGTCTACACCTTC.

The V gene is TRBV28, the J gene TRBJ2-7; D unresolved. Trimming removed 5 bases from V and 1 base from J, with 15 bases in between. The CDR3 has 15 amino acids. Germline CDR1 MDHEN, CDR2 SYDVKM. CDR3: CASSRAPSGSYEQYF. DNA for the CDR3: TGTGCCAGCAGTAGAGCACCCTCAGGATCCTACGAGCAGTACTTC.

This clone was counted a single time. The chain uses TRBV7-2 and TRBJ2-7; possible D gene TRBD2, 7 bases. CDR1 is SGHTA and CDR2 is FQGNSA in the germline V gene. The CDR3 consists of 14 residues. The V end lost 2 bases, the J end lost 4 bases, and 12 bases lay between the germline ends. CDR3 sequence: CASSLTGGRYEQYF. The CDR3 bases are TGTGCCAGCAGCTTAACGGGGGGCCGGTACGAGCAGTACTTC.

CDR3 DNA sequence: TGTGCCAGCAGTTCTGGGGGGGGCCCCTACGAGCAGTACTTC. This codes for CASSSGGGPYEQYF. The chain has TRBV6-2 or TRBV6-3 and TRBJ2-7; perhaps TRBD2 as D (7 bases). V was shortened by 4 bases and J by 2 bases, with 12 bases between the two germline ends. The CDR3 is 14 amino acids. Germline V gene sequence: CDR1 MNHEY, CDR2 SVGEGT.

The gene calls are TRBV28 and TRBJ2-4; D gene ambiguous. The CDR3 extends over 13 amino acids. Germline lookup yields CDR1 MDHEN and CDR2 SYDVKM. With 7 bases removed from V and 4 bases from J, the gap between germline ends came to 11 bases. CDR3 loop: CASTARLKNIQYF. CDR3 bases: TGTGCCAGCACCGCGAGGCTAAAAAACATTCAGTACTTC.